This T cell receptor beta chain was captured by sequencing in a study of T cell repertoires in ileal Crohn's disease. Study summary: Every patient was operated on for stricturing (about 60%) or penetrating (approximately 40%) complications. Postoperative therapy was given to about half: approximately 10 thiopurines, 15 to 20 anti-TNF agents. Findings and limits, study-wide: High-frequency clones were more common in sorted CD8 than CD4 cells.

This clone has a single count. Antigen unknown. Data came from immunoSEQ multiplex PCR; TCRdb stores just in-frame clones and leaves some out. The sample lists over 10,000 clones, about three quarters occurring once. Sample time point: neoterminal ileum biopsy at postoperative endoscopy, about 6 months after surgery. The sample comprised ileal tissue. The receptor was isolated from an adult with Crohn's disease.

The CDR3 protein is CASSELEGVGYTF. CDR3 DNA sequence: TGTGCCAGCAGCGAATTAGAGGGGGTTGGCTACACCTTC. J is TRBJ1-2 and V is TRBV6-1; D possibly corresponds to TRBD1 (6 bases). CDR3 length: 13 amino acids. Trimming removed 6 bases from V and 7 bases from J, with 15 bases in between. Germline V gene data show CDR1 as MNHNS and CDR2 as SASEGT.